These 26 T cell receptor beta chains came from one sample sequenced in a study of tumor-infiltrating lymphocytes in primary liver carcinoma. It was from roughly 20-30 mg of unsorted bulk tissue that RNA and DNA were co-extracted. With a constant-region primer, TCR beta cDNA was made from 400 to 550 ng of total RNA. Generation of the TCR beta libraries relied on three nested multiplex PCR rounds using slightly modified ARM-PCR. A C-beta reverse primer was combined with TRBV1-TRBV30 forward primers in the first two PCR rounds, and each round had approximately 10 cycles. TCRdb re-called the multiplex PCR reads through MiXCR, storing one row per CDR3 protein. The table includes roughly 120,000 distinct CDR3 sequences, 50% to 80% detected once. Sequencing used liver tumor tissue from sampling region 3. Subset defined: tumor region T3, left-lateral pole. These receptors came from a woman aged 55-69 years with primary liver carcinoma and hepatitis B virus infection.

Of note for this clonotype: Without the conserved terminal phenylalanine or tryptophan, this CDR3 likely stems from a read error. It is unclear where the CDR3 begins or ends on the DNA, so no DNA is shown, and the CDR3 is as TCRdb lists it. The gene calls are TRBV20-1 and TRBJ1-5; TRBD1, the table's D call, was not compared with the DNA. Counting both end residues, the CDR3 totals 13 amino acids. Germline CDR1 is DFQATT and CDR2 is SNEGSKA (reference sequence). The CDR3 loop reads CSARARGNQPQHV.

V usage is TRBV11-2 and J usage is TRBJ2-3; D gene uncertain. There are 17 residues in the CDR3. V dropped 0 bases and J dropped 2 bases, with 15 bases sitting between them. Looked up from germline, CDR1 is SGHAT and CDR2 is FQNNGV. The CDR3 DNA sequence: TGTGCCAGCAGCTTAGAGGTTACGACACGGGTCACAGATACGCAGTATTTT. It codes for CASSLEVTTRVTDTQYF.

In its sample, this clonotype was seen a few times. The chain is built from TRBV7-2 and TRBJ2-1; 13 nucleotides line up with TRBD2. The CDR3 totals 19 residues. The V segment lost 3 bases and the J segment 7 bases; nucleotides outside the gene matches: 15. CDR1 is SGHTA and CDR2 is FQGNSA in the germline V gene. The DNA for the CDR3 is TGTGCCAGCAGCTTTGTCGGGACTAGCGGGAAGGTGCGGAGGAATGAGCAGTTCTTC. This codes for CASSFVGTSGKVRRNEQFF.

For this clonotype: Because the CDR3 is missing its conserved closing phenylalanine or tryptophan, this is likely a read error. The chain couples TRBV10-3 to TRBJ1-4, with TRBD1 as a possible D gene (5 bases). This CDR3 is built from 13 residues. Trimming removed 6 bases from V and 7 bases from J, with 12 bases in between. Germline CDR1 and CDR2: ENHRY and SYGVKD. CDR3 DNA sequence: TGTGCCATCAGACAGGCTCTGGGTGAAAAACTGTTTATT. As protein: CAIRQALGEKLFI.

In regard to this clonotype: A much bigger clone sits one base away, suggesting this may be a read error. The rearrangement uses TRBV12-3 or TRBV12-4 and TRBJ1-1; D is possibly TRBD1 (5 bases). The CDR3 loop spans 14 amino acids. The V and J ends lost 6 bases and 3 bases respectively, with 14 bases between them. The CDR3 sequence is CASRGTRRYTEAFF. The CDR3 region has the DNA TGTGCCAGCAGGGGGACGAGGCGGTACACTGAAGCTTTCTTT.

Of note for this clonotype: At one of its ends the junction is not consistent with the germline gene, which may arise from a read error. This chain uses TRBV6-5 with TRBJ1-2, with no clear D. The CDR3 sequence is 13 residues long. Germline V lookup: CDR1 MNHEY, CDR2 SVGAGI. Written as DNA, the CDR3 is TGCGCCAGCAGCAACGGGCTCAGAGATGGCTACACCTTC. This codes for CASSNGLRDGYTF.

With respect to this clonotype: Relative to the germline gene, one junction end is altered; a read error may explain this. This chain uses TRBV11-2 with TRBJ2-2; D call uncertain. The V gene's germline CDR1 is SGHAT and CDR2 FQNNGV. The CDR3 runs to 13 residues. The CDR3 nucleotides are TGTGCCAGCAGCTCCCTTATGGCCGGTGAGCTGTTTTTT. Amino acid sequence: CASSSLMAGELFF. Full variable domain (missing parts from reference TRBV11-2 and TRBJ2-2): EAGVAQSPRYKIIEKRQSVAFWCNPISGHATLYWYQQILGQGPKLLIQFQNNGVVDDSQLPKDRFSAERLKGVDSTLKIQPAKLEDSAVYLCASSSLMAGELFFGEGSRLTVL.

About this clonotype: The CDR3 carries no conserved terminal phenylalanine or tryptophan, so it likely arises from a read error. The DNA is omitted, as the CDR3 cannot be located on it reliably, and the CDR3 follows TCRdb's listing. The V call is TRBV29-1, the J call TRBJ2-7; the listed D gene, TRBD2, was not tested against the DNA. The germline V gene encodes CDR1 SQVTM and CDR2 ANQGSEA. The length of the CDR3 is 13 amino acids, counting both ends. CDR3 sequence reads: CSVGGRPHYEQYL.

As for this clonotype: A much larger clone lies a single base off, so this may be a read error. The J gene is TRBJ2-3, the V gene TRBV13, with TRBD2 matching 13 bases. CDR1 and CDR2 (germline): PRHDT, FYEKMQ (reference sequence). This CDR3 spans 18 amino acids. CDR3 DNA sequence: TGTGCCGGCAGCCCACGGACTAGCGGGAGAACGGACACAGATACGCAGTATTTT. Residues: CAGSPRTSGRTDTDTQYF. Variable domain in full (rest from reference TRBV13 and TRBJ2-3): AAGVIQSPRHLIKEKRETATLKCYPIPRHDTVYWYQQGPGQDPQFLISFYEKMQSDKGSIPDRFSAQQFSDYHSELNMSSLELGDSALYFCAGSPRTSGRTDTDTQYFGPGTRLTVL.

This clonotype was seen many times. The chain recombines TRBV11-2 with TRBJ2-1; 12 bases are shared with TRBD2. Germline loops: CDR1 SGHAT, CDR2 FQNNGV. This CDR3 spans 15 amino acids. The V and J ends lost 5 bases and 4 bases, in that order; junction bases with no gene match: 3. CDR3 protein: CASSPLAGGYNEQFF. CDR3 DNA sequence: TGTGCCAGCAGCCCACTAGCGGGAGGTTACAATGAGCAGTTCTTC.

Only a few counts were recorded for this clonotype. This chain uses TRBV5-1 with TRBJ2-5; TRBD1 aligns across 7 bases. This CDR3 is 15 amino acids long. Per germline, CDR1 SGHRS and CDR2 YFSETQ. After removal of 0 bases from V and 2 bases from J, the junction contained 4 bases not matched to a gene. The CDR3 protein is CASSLEWDSQETQYF. In DNA form, the CDR3 reads TGCGCCAGCAGCTTGGAATGGGACAGTCAAGAGACCCAGTACTTC.

Only one count was recorded for this clonotype. The V and J genes are TRBV4-1 and TRBJ2-1; TRBD2 matches at 10 bases. V lost 3 bases and J lost 6; bases outside the gene matches: 11. This CDR3 has 17 residues. The germline gives CDR1 MGHRA, CDR2 YSYEKL. CDR3 region: CASSQGGLAGVCNEQFF. In DNA form, the CDR3 reads TGCGCCAGCAGCCAGGGTGGTCTAGCGGGGGTCTGCAATGAGCAGTTCTTC.

The chain employs TRBV11-2 and TRBJ2-7; TRBD1 aligns across 9 bases. The CDR3 is 14 residues long. Germline assignment: CDR1 SGHAT and CDR2 FQNNGV. Unmatched junction bases numbered 5, after V lost 5 bases and J lost 3 bases. CDR3 sequence (DNA): TGTGCCAGCAGCAGGACAGGGGATTGCTACGAGCAGTACTTC. Protein product: CASSRTGDCYEQYF.

As to this clonotype: An end of the junction differs from the germline gene, which may be a read error. The genes are TRBV11-1 and TRBJ2-6; possible D gene TRBD1, 5 bases. The CDR3 sequence is 17 residues long. From germline, CDR1 is SGHAT and CDR2 FQDESV (reference sequence). For the CDR3, the DNA is TGTGCCAGCAACCGGACCGGACGAATCACTGGGGCCAACGTCCTAACTTTC. Translation: CASNRTGRITGANVLTF.

The chain employs TRBV7-9 and TRBJ1-1; tentative D call: TRBD1 (6 bases). The CDR3 covers 17 residues. V lost 5 bases, J lost 0 bases, and 19 bases lay in between. Germline V lookup: CDR1 SEHNR, CDR2 FQNEAQ (reference sequence). The CDR3 sequence: CASSGTSRTAMNTEAFF. Here the CDR3 DNA reads TGTGCCAGCAGCGGGACGTCCAGGACAGCCATGAACACTGAAGCTTTCTTT.

The chain combines TRBV6-2 or TRBV6-3 with TRBJ2-3; 11 bases are a match to TRBD2. The ends lost 11 bases at V and 2 bases at J; junction bases unmatched: 21. In germline, CDR1 is MNHEY, CDR2 SVGEGT. CDR3 length: 19 amino acids. The CDR3 reads CAGRPRLAGTGGFTDTQYF. Here the CDR3 DNA reads TGTGCCGGCCGTCCGAGACTAGCGGGAACTGGGGGTTTCACAGATACGCAGTATTTT.

Notes on this clonotype: Possible read error: a much larger clone is one base away. This sequence joins TRBV5-8 and TRBJ2-3; maybe TRBD1 (5 bases). Per the germline V gene, CDR1 is SGHTS and CDR2 is YDEGEE. The CDR3 is made up of 14 amino acids. CDR3 residues: CASRLAVGVDTQYF. Here the CDR3 DNA reads TGTGCCAGCAGATTGGCCGTAGGGGTAGATACGCAGTATTTT.

Of note for this clonotype: A much larger clonotype is one base distant, so this may be a read error. V gene TRBV5-6 combines with J gene TRBJ1-6, with D possibly TRBD1 on 6 matching bases. Trimming shortened V by 4 bases and J by 0 bases, and 11 bases separated the two germline ends. Germline-derived CDR1 and CDR2 are SGHDT and YYEEEE. CDR3 length equals 16 residues. Written as DNA, the CDR3 is TGTGCCAGCAGCAGGGGGGACATCTCCTATAATTCACCCCTCCACTTT. The encoded protein is CASSRGDISYNSPLHF.

The chain carries TRBV28 and TRBJ2-3; TRBD1 is a possible D gene (6 bases). This CDR3 has 17 amino acids. The V end lost 6 bases, the J end lost 2 bases, and 21 bases lay between the germline ends. In germline, CDR1 is MDHEN, CDR2 SYDVKM. CDR3 sequence reads: CASRPTTGWGTTDTQYF. The CDR3 DNA is TGTGCCAGCAGGCCGACTACAGGGTGGGGGACCACAGATACGCAGTATTTT.

Worth noting for this clonotype: A read error may explain this, as a much larger clone is one base away. The chain combines TRBV5-4 with TRBJ1-2, with a weak D call TRBD1 (5 bases). The germline CDR1 and CDR2 sequences are SGHNT and YYREEE (reference sequence). This CDR3 spans 14 amino acids. V was clipped by 1 base and J by 4 bases, with 11 bases between them. The CDR3 nucleotides read TGTGCCAGCAGCTTGACGCGACAGATCTATGGCTACACCTTC. It translates to CASSLTRQIYGYTF.

At least ten counts were recorded for this clonotype. CDR3 residues: CSVERLAGGNNEQFF. DNA for the CDR3: TGCAGCGTTGAACGTCTAGCGGGAGGAAACAATGAGCAGTTCTTC. This chain connects TRBV29-1 to TRBJ2-1, with TRBD2 identical over 11 bases. This CDR3 spans 15 amino acids. CDR1 and CDR2 (germline): SQVTM, ANQGSEA. The ends lost 2 bases at V and 5 bases at J; junction bases unmatched: 5.

With respect to this clonotype: One base away lies a much larger clone, so this may be a sequencing read error. The chain recombines TRBV6-5 with TRBJ1-2, with D possibly matching TRBD1 (6 bases). The CDR3 runs to 17 residues. The germline V gene has CDR1 MNHEY and CDR2 SVGAGI. The CDR3 DNA reads as TGTGTCAGCAGTTATAGGTCCTCCGGGACACCCAAATATGGCTACACCTTC. Amino acid sequence: CVSSYRSSGTPKYGYTF.

As for this clonotype: A much larger clone sits a single nucleotide away, making a read error possible. The chain has TRBV6-2 or TRBV6-3 and TRBJ1-5; D possibly corresponds to TRBD1 (6 bases). The CDR3 has 14 residues. Germline V CDR1 and CDR2: MNHEY, SVGEGT. CDR3 nucleotide sequence: TGTGCCAGCAGTTATCTCTGGGACAATAAGCCCCAGCATTTT. Its translation is CASSYLWDNKPQHF.

Points on this clonotype: Mismatch with germline at one junction end may stem from a read error. The V gene is TRBV4-2, the J gene TRBJ1-4, with D unclear. Per the germline V gene, CDR1 is LGHNA and CDR2 is YNFKEQ. The CDR3 is 14 amino acids. CDR3 sequence (DNA): TGTGCCAGCAGCCAACACGCAACTAATGAGAAACTGCTTTTT. It translates to CASSQHATNEKLLF.

Details on this clonotype: No conserved phenylalanine or tryptophan is present at the end of the CDR3, so a read error is the likely explanation. The DNA is omitted, as the CDR3 cannot be located on it reliably, and the CDR3 follows TCRdb's listing. This chain joins TRBV11-1 and TRBJ2-3; TRBD2, as called in the table, went unchecked against the DNA. The CDR3 region is 14 residues in length, termini included. Looked up from germline, CDR1 is SGHAT and CDR2 is FQDESV (reference sequence). The CDR3 protein is CASGLRQRVGESHL.

A note on this clonotype: This may be a read error: a much more frequent sequence differs by one nucleotide. V gene TRBV12-3 or TRBV12-4 combines with J gene TRBJ1-2, with 7 bases matching TRBD1. The CDR3 runs 14 residues. J was trimmed by 1 base and V by 8 bases; bases with no gene match: 7. CDR3 DNA sequence: TGTGCCAGCGGAGATACAGGGGATAACTATGGCTACACCTTC. This sequence encodes CASGDTGDNYGYTF.